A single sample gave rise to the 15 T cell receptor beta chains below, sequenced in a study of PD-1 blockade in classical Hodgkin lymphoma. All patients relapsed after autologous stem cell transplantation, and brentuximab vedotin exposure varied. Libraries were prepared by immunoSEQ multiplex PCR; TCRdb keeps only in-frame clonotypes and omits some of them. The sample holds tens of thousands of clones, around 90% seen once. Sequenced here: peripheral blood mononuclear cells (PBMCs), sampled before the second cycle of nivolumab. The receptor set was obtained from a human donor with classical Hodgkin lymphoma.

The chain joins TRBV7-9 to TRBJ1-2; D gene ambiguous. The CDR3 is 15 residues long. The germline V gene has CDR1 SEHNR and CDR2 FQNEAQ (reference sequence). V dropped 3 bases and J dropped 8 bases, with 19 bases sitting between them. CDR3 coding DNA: TGTGCCAGCAGCTTTGAGACGGCGGTAACTAAGGGCTACACCTTC. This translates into CASSFETAVTKGYTF.

CDR3 in amino acids: CASSLGYTYEQYF. Written as DNA, the CDR3 is TGTGCCAGCAGCTTAGGATACACCTACGAGCAGTACTTC. The chain has TRBV11-2 and TRBJ2-7; no definite D call. The ends were cut back, 1 base at V and 2 bases at J, with 6 bases in the middle. The CDR3 consists of 13 residues. CDR1 SGHAT and CDR2 FQNNGV come from the germline V gene. Full variable domain (rest looked up from reference TRBV11-2 and TRBJ2-7): EAGVAQSPRYKIIEKRQSVAFWCNPISGHATLYWYQQILGQGPKLLIQFQNNGVVDDSQLPKDRFSAERLKGVDSTLKIQPAKLEDSAVYLCASSLGYTYEQYFGPGTRLTVT.

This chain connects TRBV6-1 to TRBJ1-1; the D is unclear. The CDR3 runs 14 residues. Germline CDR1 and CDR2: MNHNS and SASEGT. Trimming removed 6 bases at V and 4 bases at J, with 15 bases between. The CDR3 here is CASRTRGDVTEAFF. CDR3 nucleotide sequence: TGTGCCAGCAGAACCCGAGGAGATGTCACTGAAGCTTTCTTT.

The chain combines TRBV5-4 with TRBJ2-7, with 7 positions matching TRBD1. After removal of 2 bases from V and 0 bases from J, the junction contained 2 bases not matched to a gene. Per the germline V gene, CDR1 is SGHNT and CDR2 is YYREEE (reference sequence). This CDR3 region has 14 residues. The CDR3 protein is CASSFRGSSYEQYF. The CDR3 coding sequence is TGTGCCAGCAGCTTCAGGGGGAGCTCCTACGAGCAGTACTTC.

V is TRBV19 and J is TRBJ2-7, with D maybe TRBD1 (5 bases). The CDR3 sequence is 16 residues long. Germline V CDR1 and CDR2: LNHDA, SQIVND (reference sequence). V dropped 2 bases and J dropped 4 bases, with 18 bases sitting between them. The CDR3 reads CASSISGSRQSYEQYF. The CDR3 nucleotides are TGTGCCAGTAGTATATCGGGCTCCAGACAGAGTTACGAGCAGTACTTC.

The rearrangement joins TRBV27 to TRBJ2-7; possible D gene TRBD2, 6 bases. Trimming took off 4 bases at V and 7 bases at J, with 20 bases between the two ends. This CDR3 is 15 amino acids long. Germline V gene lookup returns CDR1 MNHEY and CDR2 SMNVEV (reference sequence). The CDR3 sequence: CASSYLESTAGEQYF. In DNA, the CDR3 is TGTGCCAGCAGTTACCTCGAGTCTACCGCGGGGGAGCAGTACTTC.

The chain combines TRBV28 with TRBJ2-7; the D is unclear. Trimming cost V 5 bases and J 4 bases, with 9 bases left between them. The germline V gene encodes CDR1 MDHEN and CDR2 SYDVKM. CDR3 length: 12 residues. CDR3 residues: CASSAFEYEQYF. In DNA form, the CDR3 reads TGTGCCAGCAGTGCCTTCGAATACGAGCAGTACTTC.

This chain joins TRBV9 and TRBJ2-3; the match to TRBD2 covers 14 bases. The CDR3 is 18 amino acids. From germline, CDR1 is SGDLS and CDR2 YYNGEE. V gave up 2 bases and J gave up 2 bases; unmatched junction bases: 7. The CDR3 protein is CASSVGLAGVVDTDTQYF. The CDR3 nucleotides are TGTGCCAGCAGCGTGGGACTAGCGGGAGTAGTTGACACAGATACGCAGTATTTT.

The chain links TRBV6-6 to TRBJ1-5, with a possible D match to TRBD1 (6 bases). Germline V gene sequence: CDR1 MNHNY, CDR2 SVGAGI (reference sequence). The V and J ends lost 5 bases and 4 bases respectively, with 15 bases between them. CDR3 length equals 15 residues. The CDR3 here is CASSRTGFENQPQHF. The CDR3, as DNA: TGTGCCAGCAGTCGTACAGGGTTTGAAAATCAGCCCCAGCATTTT.

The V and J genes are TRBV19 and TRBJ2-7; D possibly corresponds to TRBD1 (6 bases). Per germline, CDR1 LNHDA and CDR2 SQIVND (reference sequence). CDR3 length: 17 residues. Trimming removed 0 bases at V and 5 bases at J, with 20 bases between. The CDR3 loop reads CASSIDGTGTKIDEQYF. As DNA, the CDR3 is TGTGCCAGTAGTATAGATGGAACCGGGACAAAGATTGACGAGCAGTACTTC. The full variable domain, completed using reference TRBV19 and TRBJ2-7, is DGGITQSPKYLFRKEGQNVTLSCEQNLNHDAMYWYRQDPGQGLRLIYYSQIVNDFQKGDIAEGYSVSREKKESFPLTVTSAQKNPTAFYLCASSIDGTGTKIDEQYFGPGTRLTVT.

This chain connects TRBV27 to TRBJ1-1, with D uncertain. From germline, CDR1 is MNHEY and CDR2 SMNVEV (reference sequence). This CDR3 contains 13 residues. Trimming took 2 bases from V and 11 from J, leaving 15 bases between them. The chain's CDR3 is CASSLRLLGRAFF. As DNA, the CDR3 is TGTGCCAGCAGTTTACGCCTCTTAGGACGGGCTTTCTTT.

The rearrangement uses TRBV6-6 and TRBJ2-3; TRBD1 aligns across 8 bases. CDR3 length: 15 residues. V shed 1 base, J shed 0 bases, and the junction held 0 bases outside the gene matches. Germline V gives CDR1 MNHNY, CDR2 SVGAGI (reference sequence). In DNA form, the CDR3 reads TGTGCCAGCAGTTACTGGACAGGGAGCACAGATACGCAGTATTTT. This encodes CASSYWTGSTDTQYF.

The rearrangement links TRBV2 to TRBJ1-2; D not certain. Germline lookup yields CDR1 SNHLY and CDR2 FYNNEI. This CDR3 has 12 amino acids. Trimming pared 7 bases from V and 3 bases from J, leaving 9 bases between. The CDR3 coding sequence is TGTGCCAGCACGGAACGGTACTATGGCTACACCTTC. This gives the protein CASTERYYGYTF.

This chain's CDR3 is CASTESGLMSQYF. In nucleotides, the CDR3 is TGTGCCAGCACTGAGAGCGGACTCATGTCCCAGTACTTC. This chain uses TRBV6-1 with TRBJ2-5; possible D gene TRBD2, 5 bases. From germline, CDR1 is MNHNS and CDR2 SASEGT. Trimming cost V 7 bases and J 9 bases, with 18 bases left between them. The CDR3 is 13 amino acids.

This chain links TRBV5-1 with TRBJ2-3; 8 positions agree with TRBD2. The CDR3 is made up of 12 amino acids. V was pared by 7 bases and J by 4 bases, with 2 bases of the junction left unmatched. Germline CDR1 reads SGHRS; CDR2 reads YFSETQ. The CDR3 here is CASGTRADTQYF. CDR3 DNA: TGCGCCAGCGGGACTAGGGCAGATACGCAGTATTTT.